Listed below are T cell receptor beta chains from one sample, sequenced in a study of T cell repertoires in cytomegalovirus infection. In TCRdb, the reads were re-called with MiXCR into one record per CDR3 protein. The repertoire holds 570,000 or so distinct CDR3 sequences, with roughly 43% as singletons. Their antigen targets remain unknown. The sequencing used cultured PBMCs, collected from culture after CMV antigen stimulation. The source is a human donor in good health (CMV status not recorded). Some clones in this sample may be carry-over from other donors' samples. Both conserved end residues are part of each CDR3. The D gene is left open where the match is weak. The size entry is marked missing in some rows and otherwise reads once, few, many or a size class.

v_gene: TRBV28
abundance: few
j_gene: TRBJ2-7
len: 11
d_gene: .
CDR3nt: TGTGCCAGCAGTTCGTTCCGCGAGCAGTACTTC
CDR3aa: CASSSFREQYF

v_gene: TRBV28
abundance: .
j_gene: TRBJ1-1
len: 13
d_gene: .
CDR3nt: TGTGCCAGCAGTACCCCCGGCCACACTGAAGCTTTCTTT
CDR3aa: CASSTPGHTEAFF

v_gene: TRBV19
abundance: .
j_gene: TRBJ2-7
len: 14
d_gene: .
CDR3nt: TGTGCCAGTAGTATAGGCCCAGGGGCCTACGAGCAGTACTTC
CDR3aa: CASSIGPGAYEQYF

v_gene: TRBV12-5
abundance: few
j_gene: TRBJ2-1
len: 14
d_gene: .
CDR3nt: TGTGCTAGTGGTCGGGGGGCGGGATACAATGAGCAGTTCTTC
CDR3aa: CASGRGAGYNEQFF

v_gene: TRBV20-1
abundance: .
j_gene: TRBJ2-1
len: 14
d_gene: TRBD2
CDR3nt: TGCAGTGCCGCGGGAGGGAGCACCTACAATGAGCAGTTCTTC
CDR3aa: CSAAGGSTYNEQFF

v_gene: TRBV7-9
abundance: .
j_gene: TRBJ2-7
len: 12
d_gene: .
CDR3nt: TGTGCCAGCAGCACAAAGGGCTACGAGCAGTACTTC
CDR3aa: CASSTKGYEQYF

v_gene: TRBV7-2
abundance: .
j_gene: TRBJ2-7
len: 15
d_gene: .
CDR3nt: TGTGCCAGCAGCTTAAGGGCAGTCTACTCCTACGAGCAGTACTTC
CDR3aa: CASSLRAVYSYEQYF

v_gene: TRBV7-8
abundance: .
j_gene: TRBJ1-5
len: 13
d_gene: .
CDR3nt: TGTGCCAGCAGCCCGCAGGAGGACGGGCCCCAGCATTTT
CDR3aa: CASSPQEDGPQHF

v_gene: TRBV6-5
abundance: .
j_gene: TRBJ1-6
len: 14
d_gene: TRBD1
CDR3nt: TGTGCCAGCAGTTACGACAGGGATAACTCACCCCTCCACTTT
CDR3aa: CASSYDRDNSPLHF

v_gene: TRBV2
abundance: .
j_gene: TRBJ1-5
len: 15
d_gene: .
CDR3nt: TGTGCCAGCAGTCGCCGGTTCTCCCTCAATCAGCCCCAGCATTTT
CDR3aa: CASSRRFSLNQPQHF

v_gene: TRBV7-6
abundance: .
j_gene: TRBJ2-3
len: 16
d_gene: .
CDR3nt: TGTGCCAGCAGCTTAGCGGCAGCCACGAATACAGATACGCAGTATTTT
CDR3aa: CASSLAAATNTDTQYF

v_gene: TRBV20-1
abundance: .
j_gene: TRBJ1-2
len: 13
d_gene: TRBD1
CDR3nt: TGCAGTGCATTAGACAGGGCGGGCTATGGCTACACCTTC
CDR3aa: CSALDRAGYGYTF

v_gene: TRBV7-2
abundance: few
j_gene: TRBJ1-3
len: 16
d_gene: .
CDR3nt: TGTGCCAGCAGCTATCCTACAGGCTACTCTGGAAACACCATATATTTT
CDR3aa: CASSYPTGYSGNTIYF

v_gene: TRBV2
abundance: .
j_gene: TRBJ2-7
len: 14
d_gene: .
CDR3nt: TGTGCCAGCAGTGAACTTGGGGCTCTCTACGAGCAGTACTTC
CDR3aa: CASSELGALYEQYF

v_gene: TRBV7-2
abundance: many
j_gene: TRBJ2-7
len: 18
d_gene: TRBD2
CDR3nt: TGTGCCAGCAGCCCAGGACTAGCGGGAGAGAATTTCTCCTACGAGCAGTACTTC
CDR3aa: CASSPGLAGENFSYEQYF